This TCR gamma chain was captured by sequencing in a study of gamma-delta chains in newborns, infants, children. Study details: Polyclonal expansion of innate γδ T cells after birth follows microbial exposure.

TCRdb reprocessed the reads through CATT. The table shows about 2,700 gamma-chain clones, with 20% to 30% occurring only once. Germline lookup yields CDR1 GITISATS and CDR2 ISYDGTV (reference sequence). The CDR3 covers 17 residues. The junction had 5 bases not matched to a gene; V was cut back by 0 bases and J by 6 bases. This clone has only a few counts. The same CDR3 is also encoded by other DNA sequences in this sample. The rearrangement joins TRGV9 to TRGJP. This receptor was taken from a child who was a newborn, infant or young child, either healthy, febrile or measles-vaccinated (not recorded which). Sequencing was done on a sample of blood. Here the CDR3 reads CALWEVSPELGKKIKVF. CDR3 sequence (DNA): TGTGCCTTGTGGGAGGTGTCTCCAGAGTTGGGCAAAAAAATCAAGGTATTT.